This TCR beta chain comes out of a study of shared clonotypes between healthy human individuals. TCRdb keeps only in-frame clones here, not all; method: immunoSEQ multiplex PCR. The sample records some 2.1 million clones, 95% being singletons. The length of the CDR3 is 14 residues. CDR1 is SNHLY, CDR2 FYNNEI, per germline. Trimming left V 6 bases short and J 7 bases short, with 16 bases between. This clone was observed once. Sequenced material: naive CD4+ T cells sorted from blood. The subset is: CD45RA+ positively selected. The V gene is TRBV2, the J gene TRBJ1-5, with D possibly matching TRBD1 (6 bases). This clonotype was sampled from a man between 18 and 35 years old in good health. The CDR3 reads CASSRGGTGQPQHF. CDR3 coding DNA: TGTGCCAGCAGCAGAGGGGGAACGGGGCAGCCCCAGCATTTT.